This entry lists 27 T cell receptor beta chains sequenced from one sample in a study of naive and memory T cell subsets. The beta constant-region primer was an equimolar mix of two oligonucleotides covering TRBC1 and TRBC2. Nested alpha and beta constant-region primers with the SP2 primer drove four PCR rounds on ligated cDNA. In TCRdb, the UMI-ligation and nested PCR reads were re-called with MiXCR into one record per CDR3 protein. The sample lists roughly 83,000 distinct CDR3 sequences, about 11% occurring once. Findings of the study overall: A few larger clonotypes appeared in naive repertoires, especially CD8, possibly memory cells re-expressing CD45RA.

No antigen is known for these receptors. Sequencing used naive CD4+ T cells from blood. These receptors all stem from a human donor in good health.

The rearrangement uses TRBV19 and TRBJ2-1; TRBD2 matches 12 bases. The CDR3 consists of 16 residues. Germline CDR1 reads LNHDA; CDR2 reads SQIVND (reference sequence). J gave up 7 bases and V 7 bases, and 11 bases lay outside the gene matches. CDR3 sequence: CASTSPLAGGQNEQFF. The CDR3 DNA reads TGTGCCAGTACCTCTCCACTAGCGGGGGGCCAGAATGAGCAGTTCTTC.

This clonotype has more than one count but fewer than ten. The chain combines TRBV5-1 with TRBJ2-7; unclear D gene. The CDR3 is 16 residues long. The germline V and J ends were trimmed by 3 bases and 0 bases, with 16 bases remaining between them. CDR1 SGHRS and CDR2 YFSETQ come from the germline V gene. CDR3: CASSSRANAGSYEQYF. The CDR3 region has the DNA TGCGCCAGCAGCTCCCGGGCCAACGCCGGCTCCTACGAGCAGTACTTC.

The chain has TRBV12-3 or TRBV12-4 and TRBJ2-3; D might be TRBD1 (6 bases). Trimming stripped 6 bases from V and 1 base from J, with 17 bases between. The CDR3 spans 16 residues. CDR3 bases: TGTGCCAGCAGACGTGACAGGAAACTACGCACAGATACGCAGTATTTT. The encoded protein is CASRRDRKLRTDTQYF.

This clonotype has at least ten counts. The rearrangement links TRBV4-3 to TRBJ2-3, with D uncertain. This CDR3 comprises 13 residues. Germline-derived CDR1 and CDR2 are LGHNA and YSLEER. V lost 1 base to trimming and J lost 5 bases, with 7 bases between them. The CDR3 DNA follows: TGCGCCAGCAGCCAAGTAGGCCAAGATACGCAGTATTTT. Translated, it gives CASSQVGQDTQYF.

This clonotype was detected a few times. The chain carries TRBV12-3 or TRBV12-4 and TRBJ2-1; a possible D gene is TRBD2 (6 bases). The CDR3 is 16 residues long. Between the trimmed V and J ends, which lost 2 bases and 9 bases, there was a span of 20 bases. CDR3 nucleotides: TGTGCCAGCAGTTTAAGAATAGCGGTGGTTCCTGGTGAGCAGTTCTTC. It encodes CASSLRIAVVPGEQFF.

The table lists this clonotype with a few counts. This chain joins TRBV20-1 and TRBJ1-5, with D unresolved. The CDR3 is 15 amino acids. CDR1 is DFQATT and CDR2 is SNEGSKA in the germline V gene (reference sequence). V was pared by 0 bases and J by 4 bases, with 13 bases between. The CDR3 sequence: CSARDKGHPNQPQHF. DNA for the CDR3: TGCAGTGCTAGAGATAAGGGCCACCCTAATCAGCCCCAGCATTTT.

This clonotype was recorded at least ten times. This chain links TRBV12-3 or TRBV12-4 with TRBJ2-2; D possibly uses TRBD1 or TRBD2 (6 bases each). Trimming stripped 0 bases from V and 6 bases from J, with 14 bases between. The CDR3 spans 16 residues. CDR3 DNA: TGTGCCAGCAGTTTAGCGTATCCCCGGGGGCCCGGGGAGCTGTTTTTT. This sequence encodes CASSLAYPRGPGELFF.

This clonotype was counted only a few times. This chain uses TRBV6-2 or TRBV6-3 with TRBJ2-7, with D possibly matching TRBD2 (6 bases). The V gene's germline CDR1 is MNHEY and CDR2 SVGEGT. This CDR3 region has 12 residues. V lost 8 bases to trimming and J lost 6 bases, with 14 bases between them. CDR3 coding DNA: TGTGCCAGCGGGAGGCGGAGTTTCGAGCAGTACTTC. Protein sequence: CASGRRSFEQYF.

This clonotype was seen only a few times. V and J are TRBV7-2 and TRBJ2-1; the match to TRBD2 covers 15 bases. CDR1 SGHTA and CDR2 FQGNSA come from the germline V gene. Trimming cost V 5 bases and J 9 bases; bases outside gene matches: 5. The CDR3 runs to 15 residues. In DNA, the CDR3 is TGTGCCAGCAGCGCCGGACTAGCGGGAGGGGGTGAGCAGTTCTTC. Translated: CASSAGLAGGGEQFF.

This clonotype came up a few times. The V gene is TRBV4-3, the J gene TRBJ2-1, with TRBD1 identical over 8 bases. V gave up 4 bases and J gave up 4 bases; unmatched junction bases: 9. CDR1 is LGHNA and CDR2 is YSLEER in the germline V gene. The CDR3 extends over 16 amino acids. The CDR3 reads CASSRLGQGAYNEQFF. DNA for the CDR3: TGCGCCAGCAGCCGTCTGGGGCAGGGGGCTTACAATGAGCAGTTCTTC.

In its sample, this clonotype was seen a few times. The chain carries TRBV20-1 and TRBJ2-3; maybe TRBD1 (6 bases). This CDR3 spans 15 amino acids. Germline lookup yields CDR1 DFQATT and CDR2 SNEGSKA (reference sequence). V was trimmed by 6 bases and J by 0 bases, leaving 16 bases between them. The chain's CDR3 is CSAAQGPYSTDTQYF. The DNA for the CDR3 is TGCAGTGCCGCTCAGGGGCCATATAGCACAGATACGCAGTATTTT.

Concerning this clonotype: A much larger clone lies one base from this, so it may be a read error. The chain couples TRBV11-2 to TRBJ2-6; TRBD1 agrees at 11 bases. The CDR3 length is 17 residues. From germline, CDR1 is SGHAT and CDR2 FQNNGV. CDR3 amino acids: CAGSLDRGRSGANVLTF. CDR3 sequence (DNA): TGTGCCGGCAGCCTGGACAGGGGGCGGTCTGGGGCCAACGTCCTGACTTTC.

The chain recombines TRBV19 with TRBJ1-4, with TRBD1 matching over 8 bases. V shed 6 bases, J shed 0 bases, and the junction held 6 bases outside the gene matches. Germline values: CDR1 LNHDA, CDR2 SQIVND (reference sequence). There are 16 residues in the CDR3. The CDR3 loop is CASRPGQGPTNEKLFF. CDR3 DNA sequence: TGTGCCAGTAGACCCGGACAGGGACCAACTAATGAAAAACTGTTTTTT.

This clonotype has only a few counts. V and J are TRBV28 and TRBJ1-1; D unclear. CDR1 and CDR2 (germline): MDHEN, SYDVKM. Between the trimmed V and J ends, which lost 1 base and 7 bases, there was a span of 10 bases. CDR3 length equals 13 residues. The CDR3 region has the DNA TGTGCCAGCAGTTTATCCCAAACGGTTGAAGCTTTCTTT. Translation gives CASSLSQTVEAFF.

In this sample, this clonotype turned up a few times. The CDR3 DNA follows: TGTGCCAGCAGCCAAGATCCCCTAGCCTACAATGAGCAGTTCTTC. Protein: CASSQDPLAYNEQFF. J is TRBJ2-1 and V is TRBV14, with D unresolved. V was trimmed by 0 bases and J by 2 bases, leaving 8 bases between them. Per the germline V gene, CDR1 is SGHDN and CDR2 is FVKESK. The length of the CDR3 is 15 residues.

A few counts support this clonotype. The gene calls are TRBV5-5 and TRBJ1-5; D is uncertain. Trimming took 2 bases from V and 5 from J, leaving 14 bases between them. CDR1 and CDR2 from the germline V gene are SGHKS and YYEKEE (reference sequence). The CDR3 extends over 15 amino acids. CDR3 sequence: CASSLGGAEYQPQHF. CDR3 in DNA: TGTGCCAGCAGCTTAGGAGGAGCGGAGTATCAGCCCCAGCATTTT.

The CDR3 sequence is CASSLTGDSYGYTF. Written as DNA, the CDR3 is TGCGCCAGCAGCTTGACAGGGGACAGCTATGGCTACACCTTC. V is TRBV5-1 and J is TRBJ1-2; 7 bases map to TRBD1. Germline CDR1 reads SGHRS; CDR2 reads YFSETQ. The V segment lost 1 base and the J segment 4 bases; nucleotides outside the gene matches: 4. The CDR3 has 14 residues.

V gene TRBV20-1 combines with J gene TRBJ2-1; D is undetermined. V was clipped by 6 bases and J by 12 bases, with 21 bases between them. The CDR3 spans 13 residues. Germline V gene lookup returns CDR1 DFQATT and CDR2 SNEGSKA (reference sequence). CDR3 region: CSARRGVPSGQFF. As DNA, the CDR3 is TGCAGTGCCCGGCGAGGAGTTCCTTCTGGGCAGTTCTTC.

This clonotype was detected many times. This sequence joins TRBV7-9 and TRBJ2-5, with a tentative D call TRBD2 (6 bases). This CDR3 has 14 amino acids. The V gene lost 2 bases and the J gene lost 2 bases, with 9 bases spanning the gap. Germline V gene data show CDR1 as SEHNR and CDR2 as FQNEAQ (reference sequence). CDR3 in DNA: TGTGCCAGCAGCTTACCGGGACTTCAAGAGACCCAGTACTTC. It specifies CASSLPGLQETQYF.

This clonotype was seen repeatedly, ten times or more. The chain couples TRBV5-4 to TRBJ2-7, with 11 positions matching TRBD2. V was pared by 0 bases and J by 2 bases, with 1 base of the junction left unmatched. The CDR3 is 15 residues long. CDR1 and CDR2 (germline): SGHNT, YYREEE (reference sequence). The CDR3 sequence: CASSLGLAGTYEQYF. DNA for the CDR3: TGTGCCAGCAGCTTGGGACTAGCGGGAACCTACGAGCAGTACTTC.

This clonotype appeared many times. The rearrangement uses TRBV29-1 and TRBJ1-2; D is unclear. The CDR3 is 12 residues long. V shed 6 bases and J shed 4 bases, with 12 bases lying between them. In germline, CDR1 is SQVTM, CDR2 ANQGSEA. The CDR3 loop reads CSVFLGGYGYTF. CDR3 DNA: TGCAGCGTCTTCTTGGGAGGCTATGGCTACACCTTC.

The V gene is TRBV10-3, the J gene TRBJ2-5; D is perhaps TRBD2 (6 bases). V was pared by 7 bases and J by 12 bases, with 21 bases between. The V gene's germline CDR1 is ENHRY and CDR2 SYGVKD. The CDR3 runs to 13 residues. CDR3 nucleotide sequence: TGTGCCATCAATGAAGCAAGCGGCGGGAAAAAGTACTTC. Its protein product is CAINEASGGKKYF.

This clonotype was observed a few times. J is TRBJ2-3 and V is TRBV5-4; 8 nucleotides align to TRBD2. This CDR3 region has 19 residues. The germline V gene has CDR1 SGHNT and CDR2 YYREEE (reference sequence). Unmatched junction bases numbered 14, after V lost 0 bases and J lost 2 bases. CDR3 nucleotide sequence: TGTGCCAGCAGCTTGGTATCATTTACTGCGGGAGGACCCACAGATACGCAGTATTTT. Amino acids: CASSLVSFTAGGPTDTQYF.

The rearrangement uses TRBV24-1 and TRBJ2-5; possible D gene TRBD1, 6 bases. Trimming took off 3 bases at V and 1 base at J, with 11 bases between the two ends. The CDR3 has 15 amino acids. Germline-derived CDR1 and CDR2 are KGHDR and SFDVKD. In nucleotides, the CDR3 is TGTGCCACCAGTGATCCTGGGGGCCTCCAAGAGACCCAGTACTTC. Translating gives CATSDPGGLQETQYF.

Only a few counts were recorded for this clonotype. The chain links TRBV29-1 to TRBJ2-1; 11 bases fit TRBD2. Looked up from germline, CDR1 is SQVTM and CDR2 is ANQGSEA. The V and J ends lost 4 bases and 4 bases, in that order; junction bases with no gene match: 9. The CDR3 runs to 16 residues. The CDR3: CSVALAGGGTYNEQFF. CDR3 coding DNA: TGCAGCGTTGCTCTAGCGGGAGGCGGAACGTACAATGAGCAGTTCTTC.

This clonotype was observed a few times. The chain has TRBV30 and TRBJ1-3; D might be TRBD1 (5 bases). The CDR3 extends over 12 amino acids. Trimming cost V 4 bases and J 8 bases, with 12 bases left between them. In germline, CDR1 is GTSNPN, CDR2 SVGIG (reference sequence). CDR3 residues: CAWTSGPYTIYF. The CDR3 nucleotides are TGTGCCTGGACCTCGGGGCCTTACACCATATATTTT.

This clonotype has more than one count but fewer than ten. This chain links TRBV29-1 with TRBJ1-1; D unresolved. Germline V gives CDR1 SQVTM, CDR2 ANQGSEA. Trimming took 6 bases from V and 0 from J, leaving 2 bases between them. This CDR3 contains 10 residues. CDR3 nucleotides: TGCAGCGTCATGAACACTGAAGCTTTCTTT. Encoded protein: CSVMNTEAFF.